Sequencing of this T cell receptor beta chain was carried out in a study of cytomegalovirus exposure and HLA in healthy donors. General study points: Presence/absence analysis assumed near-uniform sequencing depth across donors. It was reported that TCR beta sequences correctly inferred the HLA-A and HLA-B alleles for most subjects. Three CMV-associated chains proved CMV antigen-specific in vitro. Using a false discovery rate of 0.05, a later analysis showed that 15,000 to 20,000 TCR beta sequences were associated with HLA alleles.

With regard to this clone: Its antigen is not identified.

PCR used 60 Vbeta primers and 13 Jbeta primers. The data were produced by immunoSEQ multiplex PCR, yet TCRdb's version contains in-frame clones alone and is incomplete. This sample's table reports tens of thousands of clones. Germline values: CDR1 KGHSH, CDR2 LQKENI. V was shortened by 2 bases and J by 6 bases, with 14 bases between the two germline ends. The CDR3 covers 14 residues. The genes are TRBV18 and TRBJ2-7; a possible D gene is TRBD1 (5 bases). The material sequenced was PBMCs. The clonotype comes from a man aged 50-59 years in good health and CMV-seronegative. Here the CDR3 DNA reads TGTGCCAGCTCACCATCCATGGACAAAGCCGAGCAGTACTTC. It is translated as CASSPSMDKAEQYF.